This record concerns one TCR beta chain sequence. What it binds is unknown. CDR1 and CDR2 from the germline V gene are MNHEY and SVGAGI. The CDR3 is made up of 15 amino acids. The V gene lost 5 bases and the J gene lost 2 bases, with 10 bases spanning the gap. With the ViraFEST assay, the study expanded antigen-specific CD4+ T cells using viral peptide pools, then sequenced them. Culture lasted 10 days before CD4+ T cell isolation. According to the study, vaccine recipients showed no prior SARS-CoV-2 infection and negative nucleocapsid antibodies. Wells each received around 2 million PBMC, cultured with about 10 IU/ml IL-2 and 10 ug/ml peptides. On both days 3 and 7, half of the culture medium was replaced with IL-2 medium. The data are from a study of vaccination effects on CD4 cells after COVID-19. The data were produced by immunoSEQ multiplex PCR, yet TCRdb's version contains in-frame clones alone and is incomplete. The top ten clones hold more than 9% of a sample with 20,000 to 25,000 clones, roughly 70% of them seen once.

The sequence derives from a human donor who received a COVID-19 vaccine. The specimen was CD4+ T cells from PBMCs cultured with HCoV-NL63 spike peptides, collected before COVID-19 vaccination. The chain joins TRBV6-5 to TRBJ2-6, with a weak D call TRBD1 (5 bases). The DNA for the CDR3 is TGTGCCAGCAGTAACCAGGGCACTGGGGCCAACGTCCTGACTTTC. Residues: CASSNQGTGANVLTF.